These 20 T cell receptor beta chains share one sample of origin, sequenced in a study of blood T cell repertoires in COVID-19. Sequencing was performed with immunoSEQ multiplex PCR; in TCRdb, only in-frame clones are kept and a portion is missing. The table includes some 110,000 clones, roughly 90% detected once. The sample comprised peripheral blood. The source of these receptors is a man in his 70s who had recovered from COVID-19.

This clone was seen once. One end of the junction does not line up with germline, which may come from a read error. This chain uses TRBV5-5 with TRBJ2-7; 7 bases agree with TRBD2. The V gene's germline CDR1 is SGHKS and CDR2 YYEKEE (reference sequence). This CDR3 has 13 amino acids. The CDR3 nucleotides read TGTGCCAGCAGCGACACATCAGGCGGGAGTATTAGCTTC. As protein: CASSDTSGGSISF.

The chain uses TRBV7-2 and TRBJ1-2, with D uncertain. The V end lost 5 bases, the J end lost 0 bases, and 13 bases lay between the germline ends. CDR3 length equals 15 residues. The germline V gene has CDR1 SGHTA and CDR2 FQGNSA. The CDR3 sequence: CASSPPPGSNYGYTF. In DNA, the CDR3 is TGTGCCAGCAGCCCCCCCCCGGGTTCTAACTATGGCTACACCTTC.

The chain uses TRBV3-1 (or the pseudogene TRBV3-2) and TRBJ1-2; 9 nucleotides agree with TRBD1. This CDR3 has 15 residues. Germline V lookup: CDR1 LGHDT, CDR2 YNNKEL (reference sequence). The J segment lost 3 bases and the V segment lost 4 bases, leaving 6 bases of the junction unmatched. The CDR3 spells CASSRTGADHYGYTF. The CDR3 bases are TGTGCCAGCAGCCGGACAGGGGCCGACCACTATGGCTACACCTTC.

The rearrangement joins TRBV7-2 to TRBJ2-1, with 8 positions matching TRBD2. Unmatched junction bases numbered 2, after V lost 1 base and J lost 9 bases. Germline lookup yields CDR1 SGHTA and CDR2 FQGNSA. The CDR3 sequence is 13 residues long. In DNA, the CDR3 is TGTGCCAGCAGCTTAGGGACTAGCCGTGAGCAGTTCTTC. The encoded protein is CASSLGTSREQFF.

The chain combines TRBV18 with TRBJ1-5, with D perhaps TRBD1 (6 bases). CDR1 is KGHSH, CDR2 LQKENI, per germline. The CDR3 is 16 amino acids. Trimming stripped 0 bases from V and 6 bases from J, with 15 bases between. CDR3 loop: CASSPPNRASGQPQHF. Written as DNA, the CDR3 is TGTGCCAGCTCACCACCGAACAGGGCCTCGGGTCAGCCCCAGCATTTT.

In DNA, the CDR3 is TGTGCCAGCCGAGGACAGGGGCGCGATGGCTACACCTTC. It encodes CASRGQGRDGYTF. V and J are TRBV18 and TRBJ1-2; 9 bases line up with TRBD1. CDR3 length: 13 residues. Germline V CDR1 and CDR2: KGHSH, LQKENI. The trim removed 8 bases at V and 6 bases at J, leaving 7 bases unmatched.

This clone was observed a single time. In nucleotides, the CDR3 is TGCAGCGTTGGGGGACAGGGAAGTTTGCCCGGGGAGCTGTTTTTT. Residues: CSVGGQGSLPGELFF. The V gene is TRBV29-1, the J gene TRBJ2-2, with TRBD1 matching over 9 bases. CDR1 is SQVTM and CDR2 is ANQGSEA in the germline V gene. V was clipped by 4 bases and J by 6 bases; unmatched bases: 9. The CDR3 totals 15 residues.

This clone was recorded once. The J gene is TRBJ2-7, the V gene TRBV24-1; a weak D match, TRBD2 (7 bases). Trimming removed 6 bases from V and 0 bases from J, with 11 bases in between. Germline assignment: CDR1 KGHDR and CDR2 SFDVKD. CDR3 length: 14 residues. CDR3 bases: TGTGCCACCAGTAGGGGGGGAAACTCCTACGAGCAGTACTTC. Translation: CATSRGGNSYEQYF.

The rearrangement uses TRBV7-2 and TRBJ2-7, with D uncertain. Trimming pared 0 bases from V and 2 bases from J, leaving 5 bases between. The CDR3 length is 13 residues. Germline CDR1 is SGHTA and CDR2 is FQGNSA. CDR3 in DNA: TGTGCCAGCAGCTTAGCGTTCACCTACGAGCAGTACTTC. Translating it yields CASSLAFTYEQYF.

The genes are TRBV28 and TRBJ1-1; 8 bases line up with TRBD1. J was trimmed by 4 bases and V by 8 bases; bases with no gene match: 9. Germline V gives CDR1 MDHEN, CDR2 SYDVKM. This CDR3 region has 14 residues. As DNA, the CDR3 is TGTGCCAGCCTCAGACAGGGGAGGGGCACTGAAGCTTTCTTT. Its protein product is CASLRQGRGTEAFF.

The chain couples TRBV6-5 to TRBJ2-5, with 7 nucleotides matching TRBD1. The germline V gene encodes CDR1 MNHEY and CDR2 SVGAGI. V was pared by 7 bases and J by 0 bases, with 5 bases of the junction left unmatched. The CDR3 spans 14 residues. The CDR3 DNA sequence: TGTGCCAGCAATCTACAGGGGAACCAAGAGACCCAGTACTTC. Protein: CASNLQGNQETQYF.

The chain employs TRBV21-1 and TRBJ2-3; the DNA was not compared with TRBD1, the D call given in the table. TRBV21-1 is described as a pseudogene. This CDR3 contains 15 residues. The DNA for the CDR3 is TGTGCCAGCAGCAAATGCAGGGAAGGCACAGATACGCAGTATTTT. Amino acids: CASSKCREGTDTQYF.

The table lists this clone with a count of one. J is TRBJ2-1 and V is TRBV5-1; 7 nucleotides line up with TRBD1. CDR3 length equals 17 residues. J gave up 3 bases and V 4 bases, and 13 bases lay outside the gene matches. Germline V lookup: CDR1 SGHRS, CDR2 YFSETQ. The CDR3 DNA reads as TGCGCCAGCAGCCTACACACAGGGGAAAACCTCTACAATGAGCAGTTCTTC. It is translated as CASSLHTGENLYNEQFF.

V usage is TRBV5-1 and J usage is TRBJ2-5, with 9 bases fitting TRBD1. Germline CDR1 SGHRS, CDR2 YFSETQ. The junction had 6 bases not matched to a gene; V was cut back by 3 bases and J by 3 bases. The CDR3 contains 15 residues. The CDR3: CASSSLRDREETQYF. CDR3 DNA sequence: TGCGCCAGCAGCTCTCTTCGGGACAGGGAAGAGACCCAGTACTTC.

V is TRBV7-9 and J is TRBJ1-2; D call uncertain. CDR1 and CDR2 (germline): SEHNR, FQNEAQ (reference sequence). The germline V and J ends were trimmed by 5 bases and 4 bases, with 11 bases remaining between them. The CDR3 extends over 13 amino acids. The CDR3 loop reads CASSGAGSYGYTF. For the CDR3, the DNA is TGTGCCAGCAGCGGAGCGGGGTCCTATGGCTACACCTTC.

The chain carries TRBV7-2 and TRBJ2-1, with 8 bases lining up with TRBD2. This CDR3 is built from 16 residues. V trimming: 3 bases; J trimming: 7 bases; junction bases outside the gene matches: 11. Looked up from germline, CDR1 is SGHTA and CDR2 is FQGNSA. Here the CDR3 DNA reads TGTGCCAGCAGCTTGACAGAGCGGTCGGGAGGGAATGAGCAGTTCTTC. Amino acids: CASSLTERSGGNEQFF.

V gene TRBV4-3 combines with J gene TRBJ1-6, with D maybe TRBD1 (6 bases). V was shortened by 1 base and J by 13 bases, with 14 bases between the two germline ends. The CDR3 spans 14 residues. Germline lookup yields CDR1 LGHNA and CDR2 YSLEER. CDR3 region: CASSQVTGSGPLHF. The CDR3 DNA is TGCGCCAGCAGCCAAGTGACAGGTTCGGGCCCCCTCCACTTT.

The V call is TRBV12-3 or TRBV12-4, the J call TRBJ1-1; a weak D match, TRBD1 (5 bases). The length of the CDR3 is 13 residues. The V and J ends lost 7 bases and 10 bases respectively, with 19 bases between them. The CDR3 sequence is CASIYRGRRGAFF. CDR3 DNA sequence: TGTGCCAGCATTTACCGGGGACGGCGGGGAGCTTTCTTT.

The rearrangement uses TRBV6-6 and TRBJ1-1; 7 positions match TRBD1. The CDR3 contains 15 residues. CDR1 is MNHNY and CDR2 is SVGAGI in the germline V gene (reference sequence). Losses at the gene ends were 5 bases for V and 2 bases for J; bases not matched to a gene: 8. The chain's CDR3 is CASSRRQGRNTEAFF. CDR3 in DNA: TGTGCCAGCAGTCGGCGACAGGGACGAAACACTGAAGCTTTCTTT.

V usage is TRBV6-6 and J usage is TRBJ1-6; weak D call: TRBD1 (6 bases). Trimming stripped 1 base from V and 9 bases from J, with 13 bases between. The CDR3 length is 15 residues. Germline V gene data show CDR1 as MNHNY and CDR2 as SVGAGI (reference sequence). The CDR3 spells CASSYLGAGGSPLHF. As DNA, the CDR3 is TGTGCCAGCAGTTACTTGGGGGCTGGGGGTTCACCCCTCCACTTT.